This entry lists 7 T cell receptor beta chains sequenced from one sample in a study of beta chain features in type 1 diabetes. Reverse transcribing all isolated RNA meant expressed TCRB transcripts were sequenced. Measured with immunoSEQ multiplex PCR; TCRdb has only the in-frame clones, and not every one. The table has roughly 230,000 clones, over 7.5% seen once. Sequenced: naive CD4+ T cells from blood. These receptors all stem from a young woman in good health.

The chain is built from TRBV6-6 and TRBJ2-7; D is uncertain. Trimming took 6 bases from V and 1 from J, leaving 7 bases between them. This CDR3 comprises 12 residues. In germline, CDR1 is MNHNY, CDR2 SVGAGI (reference sequence). This CDR3 reads CASSPRSYEQYF. DNA of the CDR3: TGTGCCAGCAGCCCCAGGTCCTACGAGCAGTACTTC.

This clone was seen a few times. The chain joins TRBV19 to TRBJ1-6; 8 bases fit TRBD1. After removal of 10 bases from V and 9 bases from J, the junction contained 8 bases not matched to a gene. CDR3 length equals 13 residues. From germline, CDR1 is LNHDA and CDR2 SQIVND (reference sequence). The CDR3 loop is CATLDRVGSPLHF. The CDR3, as DNA: TGTGCCACCCTGGACAGGGTTGGTTCACCCCTCCACTTT.

This clone was counted between two and nine times. The same CDR3 can be traced to other DNA sequences in this sample. V usage is TRBV2 and J usage is TRBJ1-1, with D unresolved. Trimming left V 3 bases short and J 0 bases short, with 5 bases between. The CDR3 is made up of 13 amino acids. CDR1 SNHLY and CDR2 FYNNEI come from the germline V gene. The CDR3 DNA reads as TGTGCCAGCAGTGACCGGGTGAACACTGAAGCTTTCTTT. Its protein product is CASSDRVNTEAFF.

The table lists this clone with a few counts. The V call is TRBV11-2, the J call TRBJ1-2; the match to TRBD1 covers 9 bases. Trimming at V came to 4 bases and at J to 2 bases, leaving 14 bases not matched to a gene. This CDR3 contains 18 residues. Per the germline V gene, CDR1 is SGHAT and CDR2 is FQNNGV. DNA of the CDR3: TGTGCCAGCAGCTGGGGACAGGGAAAGGCTAAGATAAACTATGGCTACACCTTC. Residues: CASSWGQGKAKINYGYTF.

This clone showed up just a few times. V gene TRBV30 combines with J gene TRBJ2-7, with TRBD1 matching over 7 bases. CDR1 and CDR2 from the germline V gene are GTSNPN and SVGIG (reference sequence). The CDR3 covers 16 residues. Trimming took 4 bases from V and 3 from J; bases not matched to a gene: 15. CDR3 in amino acids: CAWNKDRAVLNYEQYF. The CDR3 bases are TGTGCCTGGAATAAAGACAGGGCGGTTTTAAACTACGAGCAGTACTTC.

This clone was seen more than once but under ten times. The V gene is TRBV19, the J gene TRBJ2-3; 12 bases fit TRBD2. Germline lookup yields CDR1 LNHDA and CDR2 SQIVND (reference sequence). V gave up 9 bases and J gave up 0 bases; unmatched junction bases: 7. The CDR3 loop spans 16 amino acids. CDR3 DNA sequence: TGTGCCAGCGCGTGGACTAGCGGGACGAGCACAGATACGCAGTATTTT. It codes for CASAWTSGTSTDTQYF.

This clone was observed a few times. This rearrangement joins TRBV25-1 to TRBJ1-5, with TRBD1 as a possible D gene (6 bases). The V gene lost 3 bases and the J gene lost 3 bases, with 12 bases spanning the gap. CDR1 is MGHDK, CDR2 SYGVNS, per germline. This CDR3 is 15 amino acids long. CDR3 region: CASSDGDTFNQPQHF. DNA of the CDR3: TGTGCCAGCAGTGATGGGGACACCTTCAATCAGCCCCAGCATTTT.